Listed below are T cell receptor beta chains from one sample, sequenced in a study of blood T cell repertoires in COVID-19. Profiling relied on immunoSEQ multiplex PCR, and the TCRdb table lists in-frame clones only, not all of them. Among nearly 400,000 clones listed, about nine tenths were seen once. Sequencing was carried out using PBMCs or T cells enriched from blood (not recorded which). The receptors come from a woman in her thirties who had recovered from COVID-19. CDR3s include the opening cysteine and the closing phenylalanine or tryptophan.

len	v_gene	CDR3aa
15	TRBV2	CAIPLGSRRRNEQFF
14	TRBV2	CASTGQGAPGELFF
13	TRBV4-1	CASSHREGTEAFF
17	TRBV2	CASSRLGQGGPNEKLFF
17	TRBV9	CASSVEAGGRRADTQYF
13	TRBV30	CAWSVRSAGELFF
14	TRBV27	CASSTSGFYNEQFF
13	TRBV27	CASSASRGTEAFF
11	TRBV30	CAWRGAVEQFF
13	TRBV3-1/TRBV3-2	CASSHSVDTEAFF
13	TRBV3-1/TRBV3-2	CASSETDPDTQYF
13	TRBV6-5	CASSRQGAGGYTF
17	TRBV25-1	CASSEYFGQDENSPLHF
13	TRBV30	CAWRAGPRVGYTF
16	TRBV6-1	CASSEALGFSNQPQHF
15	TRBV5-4	CASSNDSSNTGELFF
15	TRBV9	CASSPQGRDRETQYF
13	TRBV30	CAWREGAAGGYTF
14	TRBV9	CASSAAPGGYGYTF
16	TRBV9	CASSVEPGTGSYGYTF
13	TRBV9	CASSGSLNNEQFF
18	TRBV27	CASSLMLAGGGAGNEQFF
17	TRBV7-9	CASSPVRQRPFNSPLHF
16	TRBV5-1	CASSPFTSGDYNEQFF
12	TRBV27	CASREGGDTQYF
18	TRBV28	CASTLTGLAGERSYEQYF
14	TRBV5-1	CASRTGGVTDTQYF
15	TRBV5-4	CASSLGSGQALEAFF
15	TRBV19	CASSRPGQGITEAFF
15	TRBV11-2	CASSLGLGLTGELFF
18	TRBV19	CATTPRTGKTSGANVLTF
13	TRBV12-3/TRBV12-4	CASSQPSGDGYTF
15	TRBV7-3	CASSLDPGVNTEAFF
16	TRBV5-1	CASSLGSGGNTGELFF
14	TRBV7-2	CASSLASGPGELFF
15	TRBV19	CASKRSLVSYNEQFF
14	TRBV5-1	CASSPGTGEHGYTF
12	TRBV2	CASRGLAWEQYF
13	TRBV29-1	CSVPGGWRSEAFF
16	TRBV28	CASSFGGGIAKNIQYF
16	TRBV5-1	CASSSGWGQRSYEQYF
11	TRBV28	CASSFSQPQHF
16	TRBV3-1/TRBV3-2	CASSQASGTGSQPQHF
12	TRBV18	CASSPTNTGEFF
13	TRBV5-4	CASSTTGGNIQYF
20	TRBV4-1	CASSQNLGSGTSGSIYEQYF
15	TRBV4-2	CASSQDFGGPYEQYF
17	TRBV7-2	CASSLEGGGSANYGYTF
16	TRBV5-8	CASSLDTGTVENIQYF